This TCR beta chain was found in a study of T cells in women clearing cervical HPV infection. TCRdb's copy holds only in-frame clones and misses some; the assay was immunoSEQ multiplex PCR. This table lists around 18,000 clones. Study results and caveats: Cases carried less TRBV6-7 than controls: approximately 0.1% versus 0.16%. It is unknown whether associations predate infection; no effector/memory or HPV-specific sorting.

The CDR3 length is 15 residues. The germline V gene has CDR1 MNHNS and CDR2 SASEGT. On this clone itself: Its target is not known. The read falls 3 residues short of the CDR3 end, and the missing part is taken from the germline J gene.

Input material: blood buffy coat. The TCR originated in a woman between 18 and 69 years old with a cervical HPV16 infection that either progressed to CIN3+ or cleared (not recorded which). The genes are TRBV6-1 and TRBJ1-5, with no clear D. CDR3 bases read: TGTGCCAGCAGTGAAGACTTCCGGGTAAGGAACCCC. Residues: CASSEDFRVRNP. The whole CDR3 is CASSEDFRVRNPQHF.